A selection of T cell receptor beta chains follows, all from one sample in a study of T-cell memory formation after mild COVID-19. TCRdb reprocessed the 5' RACE reads with MiXCR, giving one entry per CDR3 protein. The sample records approximately 250,000 distinct CDR3 sequences, roughly 15% being singletons. What was sequenced was PBMCs or a T cell subset sorted from them (not recorded which). Receptor source: an adult woman who had mild COVID-19 (a few samples of this study predate the infection). Cell type and time point are not known. The CDR3 runs from the conserved cysteine through the conserved F or W.

13,TRBJ1-5,TRBV12-3/TRBV12-4,CASSLRQNQPQHF
15,TRBJ2-7,TRBV7-9,CASSPGGQGPYEQYF
16,TRBJ1-1,TRBV9,CASSITGKSRDTEAFF
19,TRBJ2-7,TRBV5-1,CASSTWVQRRNLTNYEQYF
13,TRBJ1-5,TRBV2,CASSRGQNQPKHF
14,TRBJ1-1,TRBV12-3/TRBV12-4,CASSFTGGNTEAFF
14,TRBJ2-7,TRBV7-8,CASSLYALAGEQYF
20,TRBJ2-7,TRBV5-1,CASSLGWHSGGPTNAYEQYF
13,TRBJ1-5,TRBV20-1,CSARRGLNQPQHF
14,TRBJ2-5,TRBV5-1,CASSLGGPQETQYF
16,TRBJ2-5,TRBV27,CASSSETSGGPETQYF
15,TRBJ2-7,TRBV4-1,CASSQLQSISYEQYF
16,TRBJ2-3,TRBV9,CASSAHRGLSADTQYF
18,TRBJ2-5,TRBV5-6,CASSLATLAGGIGETQYF
15,TRBJ2-3,TRBV10-3,CAISERGTRADTQYF
18,TRBJ1-1,TRBV29-1,CSVHSRVKGVRMNTEAFF
15,TRBJ2-2,TRBV7-2,CASSLDASITGELFF
16,TRBJ1-1,TRBV4-2,CASSQARAGGGTEAFF
15,TRBJ1-1,TRBV6-1,CASSDSGGRTLEAFF
12,TRBJ1-2,TRBV6-1,CASRGGVYGYTF
15,TRBJ1-6,TRBV20-1,CSARAGSSYNSPLHF
11,TRBJ2-5,TRBV3-1,CASTIGGTQYF
13,TRBJ2-3,TRBV7-8,CASSRAVTDTQYF
16,TRBJ2-5,TRBV20-1,CSARGVGTGGEETQYF
15,TRBJ2-7,TRBV4-1,CASRDPGGRGYEQYF
15,TRBJ1-1,TRBV11-3,CASSYGQPMNTEAFF
16,TRBJ2-6,TRBV12-3/TRBV12-4,CASSGEGYSGANVLTF
14,TRBJ2-5,TRBV5-1,CASSRRAGQETQYF
16,TRBJ2-1,TRBV14,CASSQEVKDRQGEQFF